This record looks at one TCR beta chain sequence and its context. As yet, its antigen is unknown. PCR primers comprised 60 Vbeta and 13 Jbeta primers. Authors' processing steps: Around 80 million unique TCR beta chains, around 10 million of them shared, were counted by a later analysis. The assay was immunoSEQ multiplex PCR, and TCRdb's table has in-frame clones only and misses some. That table supplies the V and J calls and clone size; D and trimming were determined from the DNA. Here the sample table reports some 110,000 clones. The data derive from a study of cytomegalovirus exposure and HLA in healthy donors. Broader study findings: Available immune exposure information covered CMV serostatus only.

V was clipped by 0 bases and J by 3 bases, with 14 bases between them. Germline assignment: CDR1 SGHRS and CDR2 YFSETQ. The CDR3 runs 16 residues. The sample consisted of PBMCs. The chain joins TRBV5-1 to TRBJ2-3; a possible D gene is TRBD1 (5 bases). This clonotype was sampled from a man under 40 in good health and CMV-seronegative. In nucleotides, the CDR3 is TGCGCCAGCAGCTTGGGGGCAGGGAAGGGAACAGATACGCAGTATTTT. It yields the protein CASSLGAGKGTDTQYF.